These 11 T cell receptor beta chains came from one sample sequenced in a study of blood T cell repertoires in COVID-19. Produced via immunoSEQ multiplex PCR; TCRdb's table is partial and in-frame only. The table lists about 190,000 clones, 65% to 80% of them singletons. Sequencing input: peripheral blood. The receptors were gathered from a man in his fifties or sixties who had recovered from COVID-19.

The chain carries TRBV14 and TRBJ1-1, with 9 positions matching TRBD1. The CDR3 runs 13 residues. Germline V lookup: CDR1 SGHDN, CDR2 FVKESK. With V trimmed by 6 bases and J by 3 bases, 2 bases remained unmatched. The CDR3 protein is CASRGQGYTEAFF. The CDR3 DNA reads TGTGCCAGCAGAGGACAGGGGTACACTGAAGCTTTCTTT.

This clone was seen a handful of times. The gene calls are TRBV19 and TRBJ2-3, with 7 bases aligning to TRBD1. Germline lookup yields CDR1 LNHDA and CDR2 SQIVND (reference sequence). V lost 5 bases, J lost 0 bases, and 8 bases stayed unmatched. The CDR3 runs to 16 residues. CDR3 amino acids: CASSSGTEPSTDTQYF. The CDR3 region has the DNA TGTGCCAGTAGTTCCGGGACAGAACCTAGCACAGATACGCAGTATTTT.

This clone was seen a single time. The rearrangement links TRBV3-1 (or the pseudogene TRBV3-2) to TRBJ1-4, with D possibly being TRBD1 (5 bases). V gave up 4 bases and J gave up 8 bases, with 14 bases separating them. CDR1 is LGHDT and CDR2 is YNNKEL in the germline V gene (reference sequence). The CDR3 totals 14 residues. CDR3 bases: TGTGCCAGCAGCCCTGGGGGGACGGAAGAAAAACTGTTTTTT. Its protein product is CASSPGGTEEKLFF.

The chain carries TRBV6-6 and TRBJ1-6, with D tentatively TRBD1 (6 bases). The CDR3 spans 14 residues. Trimming cost V 2 bases and J 11 bases, with 13 bases left between them. Germline V gene sequence: CDR1 MNHNY, CDR2 SVGAGI (reference sequence). The CDR3 reads CASSYPGPGAPLHF. CDR3 in DNA: TGTGCCAGCAGTTACCCAGGACCAGGGGCACCCCTCCACTTT.

There are a few counts of this clone. V and J are TRBV24-1 and TRBJ1-2; the D is unclear. V gave up 4 bases and J gave up 4 bases, with 9 bases separating them. Germline CDR1 is KGHDR and CDR2 is SFDVKD. The CDR3 length is 13 residues. CDR3 coding DNA: TGTGCCACCAGTGACCCGTTCGGCTATGGCTACACCTTC. Residues: CATSDPFGYGYTF.

The rearrangement joins TRBV4-2 to TRBJ1-5; 10 nucleotides agree with TRBD1. J lost 4 bases, V lost 4 bases, and 4 bases had no gene match. This CDR3 spans 15 amino acids. Germline CDR1 reads LGHNA; CDR2 reads YNFKEQ. CDR3 sequence (DNA): TGTGCCAGCAGCCGGGACAGGGGTCAGAATCAGCCCCAGCATTTT. This translates into CASSRDRGQNQPQHF.

This chain connects TRBV19 to TRBJ2-2, with a tentative D call TRBD2 (7 bases). CDR1 and CDR2 from the germline V gene are LNHDA and SQIVND (reference sequence). Trimming took 3 bases from V and 0 from J, leaving 17 bases between them. The CDR3 length is 18 residues. CDR3 amino acids: CASSMGGHLAANTGELFF. The DNA of the CDR3 is TGTGCCAGTAGTATGGGGGGGCATCTGGCCGCGAACACCGGGGAGCTGTTTTTT. The full variable domain, rest sourced from reference TRBV19 and TRBJ2-2, is DGGITQSPKYLFRKEGQNVTLSCEQNLNHDAMYWYRQDPGQGLRLIYYSQIVNDFQKGDIAEGYSVSREKKESFPLTVTSAQKNPTAFYLCASSMGGHLAANTGELFFGEGSRLTVL.

CDR3 residues: CASSLGLAGGGTQYF. Written as DNA, the CDR3 is TGTGCCAGCAGCTTAGGACTAGCGGGAGGCGGAACGCAGTATTTT. The chain combines TRBV7-6 with TRBJ2-3, with 13 bases aligning to TRBD2. Germline V gene sequence: CDR1 SGHVS, CDR2 FNYEAQ. J gave up 9 bases and V 1 base, and 4 bases lay outside the gene matches. The CDR3 has 15 residues.

The gene calls are TRBV4-2 and TRBJ2-3; 7 nucleotides agree with TRBD2. In germline, CDR1 is LGHNA, CDR2 YNFKEQ. The CDR3 runs 18 residues. Losses at the gene ends were 0 bases for V and 3 bases for J; bases not matched to a gene: 12. DNA for the CDR3: TGTGCCAGCAGCCAAGAATTAGTAGGACTAGGTACAACAGATACGCAGTATTTT. Translated: CASSQELVGLGTTDTQYF.

The chain carries TRBV27 and TRBJ2-1, with a tentative D call TRBD2 (5 bases). CDR1 is MNHEY and CDR2 is SMNVEV in the germline V gene (reference sequence). V was shortened by 5 bases and J by 0 bases, with 11 bases between the two germline ends. The CDR3 spans 15 residues. CDR3 sequence reads: CASSPSWGSYNEQFF. The CDR3 DNA sequence: TGTGCCAGCAGTCCTAGCTGGGGCTCCTACAATGAGCAGTTCTTC.

The chain recombines TRBV12-3 or TRBV12-4 with TRBJ1-2; 9 nucleotides line up with TRBD1. The V segment lost 8 bases and the J segment 3 bases; nucleotides outside the gene matches: 4. CDR3 size: 13 residues. The CDR3 loop reads CASADRGYYGYTF. The CDR3 DNA sequence: TGTGCCAGCGCCGACAGGGGGTACTATGGCTACACCTTC.